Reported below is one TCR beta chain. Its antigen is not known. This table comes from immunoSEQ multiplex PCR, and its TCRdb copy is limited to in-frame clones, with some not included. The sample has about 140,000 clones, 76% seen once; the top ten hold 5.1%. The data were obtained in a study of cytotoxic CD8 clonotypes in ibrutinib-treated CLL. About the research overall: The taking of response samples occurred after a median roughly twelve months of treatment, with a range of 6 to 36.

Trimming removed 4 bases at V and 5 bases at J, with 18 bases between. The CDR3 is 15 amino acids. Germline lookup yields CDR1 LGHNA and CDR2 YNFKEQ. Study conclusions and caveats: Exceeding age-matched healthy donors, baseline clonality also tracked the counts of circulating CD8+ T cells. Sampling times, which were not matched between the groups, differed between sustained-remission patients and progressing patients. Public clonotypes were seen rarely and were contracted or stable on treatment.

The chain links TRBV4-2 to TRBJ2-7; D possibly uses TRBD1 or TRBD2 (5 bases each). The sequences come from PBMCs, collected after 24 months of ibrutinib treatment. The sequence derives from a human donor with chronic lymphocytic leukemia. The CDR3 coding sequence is TGTGCCAGCAGCCGCCCGGGGCAGGTAGGCCACGAGCAGTACTTC. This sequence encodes CASSRPGQVGHEQYF.